Sequencing of this TCR beta chain was carried out in a study of control samples from healthy donors and cancer patients. TCRdb keeps only in-frame clones here, not all; method: immunoSEQ multiplex PCR. The sample lists approximately 70,000 clones, about nine tenths seen once, with around 5.1% in the top ten. Input material: PBMCs. The receptor comes from a man between 60 and 75 years old with colorectal cancer.

The CDR3, as DNA: TGCGCCAGCAGCCGTGAGGCGGCAGCTAACTATGGCTACACCTTC. Amino acids: CASSREAAANYGYTF. The chain has TRBV5-1 and TRBJ1-2; D unclear. V was clipped by 4 bases and J by 0 bases, with 13 bases between them. CDR1 and CDR2 (germline): SGHRS, YFSETQ. CDR3 size: 15 residues.